The 28 T cell receptor beta chains given below trace back to one sample, sequenced in a study of blood T cell repertoires in COVID-19. TCRdb's copy holds only in-frame clones and misses some; the assay was immunoSEQ multiplex PCR. The repertoire includes hundreds of thousands of clones, approximately 92% of them detected once, and roughly 0.84% sits in the top ten. Sample: peripheral blood. These receptors came from a man in his late teens or twenties with COVID-19, enrolled during active disease.

Concerning this clone: Different DNA sequences within this sample yield the same CDR3. V and J are TRBV13 and TRBJ1-1; the D is unclear. The CDR3 consists of 14 residues. V lost 0 bases and J 1 base, leaving 6 bases between the germline ends. Germline V gene sequence: CDR1 PRHDT, CDR2 FYEKMQ (reference sequence). The CDR3 DNA follows: TGTGCCAGCAGCTTAGGAGGCGGGAACACTGAAGCTTTCTTT. Translating gives CASSLGGGNTEAFF.

The chain uses TRBV18 and TRBJ2-3; the match to TRBD2 covers 13 bases. Germline V lookup: CDR1 KGHSH, CDR2 LQKENI. The CDR3 has 15 amino acids. The V and J ends lost 8 bases and 5 bases, in that order; junction bases with no gene match: 7. The DNA for the CDR3 is TGTGCCAGCACTACTAGCGGGGGGGCCGTAGATACGCAGTATTTT. This codes for CASTTSGGAVDTQYF.

A single count supports this clone. The chain is built from TRBV10-3 and TRBJ2-3, with 10 bases that match TRBD2. The CDR3 loop spans 16 amino acids. Trimming cost V 2 bases and J 4 bases; bases outside gene matches: 6. Germline values: CDR1 ENHRY, CDR2 SYGVKD. Here the CDR3 DNA reads TGTGCCATCAGTGAGCCGGGACTAGCGAGGGCAGATACGCAGTATTTT. Amino acid sequence: CAISEPGLARADTQYF.

Ten or more counts support this clone. This chain connects TRBV6-6 to TRBJ1-4; TRBD1 might be the D (5 bases). The CDR3 is made up of 14 amino acids. Trimming shortened V by 3 bases and J by 4 bases, and 9 bases separated the two germline ends. Germline-derived CDR1 and CDR2 are MNHNY and SVGAGI (reference sequence). In DNA, the CDR3 is TGTGCCAGCAGTTATCTAGGGGTTAATGAAAAACTGTTTTTT. It specifies CASSYLGVNEKLFF.

This chain links TRBV15 with TRBJ2-1, with a weak D call TRBD2 (6 bases). Trimming removed 4 bases at V and 6 bases at J, with 10 bases between. This CDR3 is 13 amino acids long. Germline CDR1 reads LNHNV; CDR2 reads YYDKDF (reference sequence). For the CDR3, the DNA is TGTGCCACCAGCATCGGGAGAAGCAATGAGCAGTTCTTC. It codes for CATSIGRSNEQFF.

The chain combines TRBV6-5 with TRBJ2-5, with TRBD2 matching 11 bases. The CDR3 is made up of 15 amino acids. Germline CDR1 is MNHEY and CDR2 is SVGAGI. V trimming: 3 bases; J trimming: 3 bases; junction bases outside the gene matches: 3. The CDR3, as DNA: TGTGCCAGCAGTTATATGGGACTAGCGGAAGAGACCCAGTACTTC. This codes for CASSYMGLAEETQYF.

This sequence joins TRBV7-9 and TRBJ1-2, with TRBD1 matching 7 bases. Germline CDR1 SEHNR, CDR2 FQNEAQ (reference sequence). V lost 4 bases to trimming and J lost 8 bases; unmatched junction nucleotides: 10. The CDR3 covers 14 residues. This CDR3 reads CASSSAQGWSGYTF. The CDR3 DNA sequence: TGTGCCAGCAGCTCGGCACAGGGGTGGAGCGGCTACACCTTC.

The rearrangement uses TRBV11-2 and TRBJ2-1; the match to TRBD1 covers 7 bases. V was clipped by 3 bases and J by 7 bases; unmatched bases: 6. Germline V gives CDR1 SGHAT, CDR2 FQNNGV. This CDR3 has 14 residues. CDR3 protein: CASSFYDRVNEQFF. As DNA, the CDR3 is TGTGCCAGCAGCTTCTATGACAGGGTTAATGAGCAGTTCTTC.

This chain uses TRBV30 with TRBJ1-4; D is undetermined. The germline V gene has CDR1 GTSNPN and CDR2 SVGIG (reference sequence). The CDR3 totals 14 residues. V was trimmed by 0 bases and J by 6 bases, leaving 11 bases between them. The CDR3 nucleotides are TGTGCCTGGAGTGTAATGTCCCGGGATGAAAAACTGTTTTTT. This codes for CAWSVMSRDEKLFF. Using reference TRBV30 and TRBJ1-4 for the parts outside the CDR3, the full variable domain is SQTIHQWPATLVQPVGSPLSLECTVEGTSNPNLYWYRQAAGRGLQLLFYSVGIGQISSEVPQNLSASRPQDRQFILSSKKLLLSDSGFYLCAWSVMSRDEKLFFGSGTQLSVL.

The chain carries TRBV6-5 and TRBJ1-3; a weak D match, TRBD1 (5 bases). With 0 bases removed from V and 3 bases from J, the gap between germline ends came to 9 bases. Germline loops: CDR1 MNHEY, CDR2 SVGAGI. This CDR3 comprises 15 residues. The CDR3 DNA reads TGTGCCAGCAGTTACTCCCCAGGGAATGGAAACACCATATATTTT. Translating it yields CASSYSPGNGNTIYF.

The rearrangement uses TRBV6-5 and TRBJ2-1; TRBD2 is a possible D gene (5 bases). Looked up from germline, CDR1 is MNHEY and CDR2 is SVGAGI. V was pared by 10 bases and J by 3 bases, with 16 bases between. The CDR3 is 14 residues long. As DNA, the CDR3 is TGTGCCACCGGATCTAGCTCCTTCTACAATGAGCAGTTCTTC. This translates into CATGSSSFYNEQFF.

The J gene is TRBJ2-3, the V gene TRBV5-1; 14 nucleotides match TRBD2. With 4 bases clipped from V and 4 bases from J, the junction kept 8 bases outside the gene matches. This CDR3 is built from 17 residues. Looked up from germline, CDR1 is SGHRS and CDR2 is YFSETQ. CDR3 DNA: TGCGCCAGCAGCATCGGACTAGCGGGAGGTGGATCAGATACGCAGTATTTT. Protein sequence: CASSIGLAGGGSDTQYF.

The genes are TRBV7-9 and TRBJ2-1, with TRBD2 matching 7 bases. The CDR3 is 15 residues long. Per germline, CDR1 SEHNR and CDR2 FQNEAQ (reference sequence). The V gene end was trimmed by 4 bases and the J gene end by 0 bases; junction bases not matched to a gene: 3. In nucleotides, the CDR3 is TGTGCCAGCAGCTGGAGGACTAGCTCCTACAATGAGCAGTTCTTC. It translates to CASSWRTSSYNEQFF.

This chain links TRBV7-2 with TRBJ1-1, with D perhaps TRBD1 (6 bases). The CDR3 is made up of 13 amino acids. Per the germline V gene, CDR1 is SGHTA and CDR2 is FQGNSA. V lost 4 bases and J lost 3, with 9 bases in between. CDR3 nucleotides: TGTGCCAGCAGCTGGCAGGGGTACACTGAAGCTTTCTTT. Its translation: CASSWQGYTEAFF.

This chain's CDR3 is CASSRAPRQGVNGYTF. CDR3 nucleotide sequence: TGCGCCAGCAGTCGGGCACCCAGACAGGGGGTGAATGGCTACACCTTC. The rearrangement uses TRBV23-1 and TRBJ1-2; 9 positions agree with TRBD1. TRBV23-1 is noted as an ORF with a role that remains uncertain. J was trimmed by 6 bases and V by 4 bases; bases with no gene match: 12. This CDR3 comprises 16 residues.

The chain recombines TRBV29-1 with TRBJ1-2; D is possibly TRBD1 (5 bases). This CDR3 is built from 12 residues. V was clipped by 3 bases and J by 4 bases, with 9 bases between them. Germline V CDR1 and CDR2: SQVTM, ANQGSEA. CDR3 DNA: TGCAGCGTTGAGACCGGGGGCTATGGCTACACCTTC. As protein: CSVETGGYGYTF.

This sequence joins TRBV24-1 and TRBJ2-3; tentative D call: TRBD1 (6 bases). The V end lost 0 bases, the J end lost 9 bases, and 12 bases lay between the germline ends. The V gene's germline CDR1 is KGHDR and CDR2 SFDVKD. The CDR3 spans 14 residues. In DNA, the CDR3 is TGTGCCACCAGTGATTTGTTTCCGGACAGCACGCAGTATTTT. Translated, it gives CATSDLFPDSTQYF.

The chain carries TRBV2 and TRBJ2-2; 7 bases agree with TRBD2. Germline assignment: CDR1 SNHLY and CDR2 FYNNEI. The CDR3 extends over 15 amino acids. The junction had 4 bases not matched to a gene; V was cut back by 2 bases and J by 4 bases. CDR3 loop: CASSERTRVTGELFF. The CDR3 coding sequence is TGTGCCAGCAGTGAAAGGACTAGGGTCACCGGGGAGCTGTTTTTT.

J is TRBJ1-5 and V is TRBV2, with D perhaps TRBD1 (5 bases). V shed 0 bases and J shed 4 bases, with 16 bases lying between them. Germline V lookup: CDR1 SNHLY, CDR2 FYNNEI. This CDR3 is 17 amino acids long. Here the CDR3 DNA reads TGTGCCAGCAGTGAAGCGTGGGGGAGGACGGGGAATCAGCCCCAGCATTTT. Translating gives CASSEAWGRTGNQPQHF.

This chain joins TRBV7-8 and TRBJ2-1; the D is unclear. Looked up from germline, CDR1 is SGHVS and CDR2 is FQNEAQ. The CDR3 is made up of 15 amino acids. Trimming cost V 2 bases and J 0 bases, with 8 bases left between them. The CDR3 loop is CASSLKESSYNEQFF. CDR3 coding DNA: TGTGCCAGCAGCTTAAAGGAGAGCTCCTACAATGAGCAGTTCTTC.

This clone was seen a few times. The J gene is TRBJ2-2, the V gene TRBV24-1; TRBD1 matches 7 bases. V dropped 1 base and J dropped 0; count of bases not matched to a gene: 1. There are 16 residues in the CDR3. CDR1 and CDR2 (germline): KGHDR, SFDVKD. Here the CDR3 reads CATSDFTGANTGELFF. CDR3 DNA sequence: TGTGCCACCAGTGATTTCACAGGGGCGAACACCGGGGAGCTGTTTTTT.

The chain carries TRBV10-3 and TRBJ2-3, with 10 bases lining up with TRBD1. The J segment lost 6 bases and the V segment lost 6 bases, leaving 9 bases of the junction unmatched. CDR1 and CDR2 from the germline V gene are ENHRY and SYGVKD. The length of the CDR3 is 15 residues. The CDR3 region is CAISATGGEFDTQYF. DNA of the CDR3: TGTGCCATCAGCGCGACAGGGGGCGAATTTGATACGCAGTATTTT.

This chain links TRBV9 with TRBJ2-1; 14 nucleotides align to TRBD2. This CDR3 has 17 residues. Germline V gene data show CDR1 as SGDLS and CDR2 as YYNGEE. J was trimmed by 7 bases and V by 4 bases; bases with no gene match: 10. The CDR3: CASSPATSGGAWNEQFF. CDR3 sequence (DNA): TGTGCCAGCAGCCCGGCGACTAGCGGGGGGGCCTGGAATGAGCAGTTCTTC.

This clone was recorded only once. This rearrangement joins TRBV10-3 to TRBJ2-1; 10 bases line up with TRBD1. Germline lookup yields CDR1 ENHRY and CDR2 SYGVKD. This CDR3 region has 15 residues. The J segment lost 5 bases and the V segment lost 4 bases, leaving 5 bases of the junction unmatched. CDR3 DNA: TGTGCCATCAGTGTTGGGACAGGGGCTGACAATGAGCAGTTCTTC. Amino acids: CAISVGTGADNEQFF.

This clone appeared a single time. This chain links TRBV2 with TRBJ1-1; D might be TRBD1 (6 bases). The CDR3 consists of 16 residues. With 10 bases removed from V and 1 base from J, the gap between germline ends came to 22 bases. CDR1 SNHLY and CDR2 FYNNEI come from the germline V gene. The CDR3 reads CANKGGFTGRNTEAFF. Here the CDR3 DNA reads TGTGCCAATAAGGGGGGGTTCACCGGGAGGAACACTGAAGCTTTCTTT.

This clone was detected once. This chain uses TRBV14 with TRBJ2-2; possibly TRBD2 for D (6 bases). The CDR3 loop spans 17 amino acids. V lost 4 bases, J lost 0 bases, and 15 bases lay in between. Germline V gives CDR1 SGHDN, CDR2 FVKESK. CDR3 loop: CASSLHRDSSNTGELFF. The CDR3 DNA follows: TGTGCCAGCAGCCTTCACCGGGACTCCTCGAACACCGGGGAGCTGTTTTTT.

This chain uses TRBV21-1 with TRBJ1-2; the table's D call TRBD1 went unverified against the DNA. TRBV21-1 is a pseudogene. The CDR3 totals 17 residues. CDR3 DNA sequence: TGTGCCAGCAATCTCCTCAATTGGGACAGAGTAAACTATGGCTACACCTTC. Translated: CASNLLNWDRVNYGYTF.

V and J are TRBV5-1 and TRBJ2-3; D unresolved. The germline CDR1 and CDR2 sequences are SGHRS and YFSETQ. This CDR3 is 12 amino acids long. The V and J ends lost 4 bases and 2 bases respectively, with 5 bases between them. The CDR3 here is CASSPNTDTQYF. The DNA of the CDR3 is TGCGCCAGCAGCCCTAACACAGATACGCAGTATTTT.